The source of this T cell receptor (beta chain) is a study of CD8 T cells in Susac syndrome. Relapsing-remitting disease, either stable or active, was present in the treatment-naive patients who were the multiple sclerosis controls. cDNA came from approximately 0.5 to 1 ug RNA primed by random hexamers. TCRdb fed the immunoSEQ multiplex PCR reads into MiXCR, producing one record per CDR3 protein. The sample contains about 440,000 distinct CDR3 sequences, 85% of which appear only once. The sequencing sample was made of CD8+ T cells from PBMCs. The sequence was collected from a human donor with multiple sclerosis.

This CDR3 is CASSELADNEQFF. The CDR3 coding sequence is TGTGCCAGCAGTGAGTTAGCAGACAATGAGCAGTTCTTC. This rearrangement joins TRBV2 to TRBJ2-1, with unresolved D. V lost 3 bases and J 5 bases, leaving 8 bases between the germline ends. This CDR3 contains 13 residues. CDR1 and CDR2 from the germline V gene are SNHLY and FYNNEI.